Presented here are 32 T cell receptor beta chains from one specimen sequenced in a study of blood T cell repertoires in COVID-19. The method was immunoSEQ multiplex PCR; TCRdb's version includes in-frame clones alone and lacks a portion of them. The table lists about 230,000 clones, 65% to 90% of them singletons. Sequenced input: peripheral blood. Every receptor here comes from a woman in her forties or fifties with acute or convalescent COVID-19.

This chain uses TRBV9 with TRBJ2-5; 10 nucleotides match TRBD2. The V gene end was trimmed by 4 bases and the J gene end by 5 bases; junction bases not matched to a gene: 11. Germline V gene sequence: CDR1 SGDLS, CDR2 YYNGEE. This CDR3 is built from 16 residues. The CDR3 loop reads CASSWSSGGRGETQYF. DNA for the CDR3: TGTGCCAGCAGCTGGTCTAGCGGGGGCCGAGGTGAGACCCAGTACTTC.

V usage is TRBV7-2 and J usage is TRBJ2-7; 11 bases are a match to TRBD1. The germline V gene encodes CDR1 SGHTA and CDR2 FQGNSA. The CDR3 has 14 amino acids. V shed 5 bases, J shed 3 bases, and the junction held 3 bases outside the gene matches. CDR3 coding DNA: TGTGCCAGCAGCACCGGGACAGGGGGCTACGAGCAGTACTTC. Translating it yields CASSTGTGGYEQYF. The full variable domain, its missing parts supplied by reference TRBV7-2 and TRBJ2-7, is GAGVSQSPSNKVTEKGKDVELRCDPISGHTALYWYRQSLGQGLEFLIYFQGNSAPDKSGLPSDRFSAERTGGSVSTLTIQRTQQEDSAVYLCASSTGTGGYEQYFGPGTRLTVT.

J is TRBJ1-1 and V is TRBV21-1. TRBV21-1 is a pseudogene. The CDR3 extends over 17 amino acids. In DNA, the CDR3 is TGTGCCAGCAGCGGAGATAGGTGCGGGGGCGCGGTTACTGAAGCTTTCTTT. Residues: CASSGDRCGGAVTEAFF.

The chain combines TRBV2 with TRBJ1-4; D might be TRBD1 (6 bases). The CDR3 runs 15 residues. Trimming cost V 0 bases and J 5 bases, with 10 bases left between them. From germline, CDR1 is SNHLY and CDR2 FYNNEI. In nucleotides, the CDR3 is TGTGCCAGCAGTGAAGCGGGCAGGGGAAATGAAAAACTGTTTTTT. The encoded protein is CASSEAGRGNEKLFF. The entire variable domain, with the rest obtained from reference TRBV2 and TRBJ1-4, is as follows: EPEVTQTPSHQVTQMGQEVILRCVPISNHLYFYWYRQILGQKVEFLVSFYNNEISEKSEIFDDQFSVERPDGSNFTLKIRSTKLEDSAMYFCASSEAGRGNEKLFFGSGTQLSVL.

The sample holds one count of this clone. The chain has TRBV5-4 and TRBJ1-1, with D hard to call. The CDR3 runs to 15 residues. Germline CDR1 reads SGHNT; CDR2 reads YYREEE (reference sequence). V gave up 1 base and J gave up 0 bases, with 10 bases separating them. The CDR3 here is CASSLRGGLNTEAFF. As DNA, the CDR3 is TGTGCCAGCAGCTTGCGGGGAGGGTTGAACACTGAAGCTTTCTTT.

This sequence joins TRBV19 and TRBJ2-1, with D possibly TRBD2 on 5 matching bases. The germline CDR1 and CDR2 sequences are LNHDA and SQIVND (reference sequence). With 8 bases removed from V and 0 bases from J, the gap between germline ends came to 8 bases. The CDR3 contains 13 residues. The CDR3 loop reads CASASRSYNEQFF. DNA of the CDR3: TGTGCCAGTGCTAGCCGCTCCTACAATGAGCAGTTCTTC.

This sequence joins TRBV11-2 and TRBJ1-6; no reliable D call. Germline V gene lookup returns CDR1 SGHAT and CDR2 FQNNGV. This CDR3 region has 14 residues. With 0 bases removed from V and 15 bases from J, the gap between germline ends came to 15 bases. Here the CDR3 DNA reads TGTGCCAGCAGCTTAGACCCGGCACACACAGTCCTCCACTTT. Protein: CASSLDPAHTVLHF.

Only one count was recorded for this clone. This chain joins TRBV19 and TRBJ1-2; D is ambiguous. The germline V gene encodes CDR1 LNHDA and CDR2 SQIVND (reference sequence). This CDR3 is 15 amino acids long. V was pared by 5 bases and J by 4 bases, with 17 bases between. CDR3 DNA: TGTGCCAGTAGTCCCTGGGAGGGCCGGGGCTATGGCTACACCTTC. This codes for CASSPWEGRGYGYTF. Together with reference TRBV19 and TRBJ1-2, the CDR3 gives the full variable domain: DGGITQSPKYLFRKEGQNVTLSCEQNLNHDAMYWYRQDPGQGLRLIYYSQIVNDFQKGDIAEGYSVSREKKESFPLTVTSAQKNPTAFYLCASSPWEGRGYGYTFGSGTRLTVV.

J is TRBJ2-7 and V is TRBV4-2; 11 bases agree with TRBD2. This CDR3 comprises 15 residues. Trimming removed 2 bases from V and 2 bases from J; junction bases left unmatched: 2. Germline V gene lookup returns CDR1 LGHNA and CDR2 YNFKEQ. The CDR3 region has the DNA TGTGCCAGCAGCCAACAACTAGCGGGAGCCTACGAGCAGTACTTC. The encoded protein is CASSQQLAGAYEQYF.

The chain recombines TRBV6-5 with TRBJ1-6, with D perhaps matching TRBD1 (6 bases). Per the germline V gene, CDR1 is MNHEY and CDR2 is SVGAGI. This CDR3 contains 13 residues. V was cut by 7 bases and J by 5 bases, with 9 bases left in between. In nucleotides, the CDR3 is TGTGCCAGCACCGGGACAAATAATTCACCCCTCCACTTT. Residues: CASTGTNNSPLHF.

The rearrangement uses TRBV19 and TRBJ1-5; 7 nucleotides line up with TRBD1. V trimming: 1 base; J trimming: 6 bases; junction bases outside the gene matches: 3. The germline gives CDR1 LNHDA, CDR2 SQIVND (reference sequence). CDR3 size: 14 residues. CDR3 amino acids: CASSIGAGGQPQHF. The CDR3 bases are TGTGCCAGTAGTATAGGGGCAGGGGGTCAGCCCCAGCATTTT.

This chain uses TRBV25-1 with TRBJ2-7; 9 bases align to TRBD1. The CDR3 totals 15 residues. Germline loops: CDR1 MGHDK, CDR2 SYGVNS. With 6 bases clipped from V and 1 base from J, the junction kept 7 bases outside the gene matches. The CDR3 DNA sequence: TGTGCCAGCAGACCCGGGACAGGGAGATCCTACGAGCAGTACTTC. Its protein product is CASRPGTGRSYEQYF.

Turning to this clone: A junction boundary mismatches the germline segment, possibly from a read error. The chain carries TRBV28 and TRBJ1-3; D not certain. Germline lookup yields CDR1 MDHEN and CDR2 SYDVKM. The CDR3 totals 15 residues. For the CDR3, the DNA is TGTGCCAGCAGTTTCCTTATGGGCTCTCGAAACACCATATATTTT. Protein sequence: CASSFLMGSRNTIYF.

The DNA of the CDR3 is TGTGCCAGCAGCCCCAGGGGCACTAACTATGGCTACACCTTC. Amino acid sequence: CASSPRGTNYGYTF. V gene TRBV7-2 combines with J gene TRBJ1-2, with a weak D call TRBD1 (6 bases). The CDR3 loop spans 14 amino acids. V shed 5 bases and J shed 0 bases, with 10 bases lying between them. Germline CDR1 SGHTA, CDR2 FQGNSA.

The rearrangement uses TRBV4-2 and TRBJ2-1; D unclear. Trimming shortened V by 0 bases and J by 9 bases, and 9 bases separated the two germline ends. Germline V gene lookup returns CDR1 LGHNA and CDR2 YNFKEQ. The length of the CDR3 is 13 residues. The CDR3 here is CASSQDRYSEQFF. The CDR3 nucleotides are TGTGCCAGCAGCCAAGACCGCTATAGTGAGCAGTTCTTC.

This clone has a handful of counts. V usage is TRBV19 and J usage is TRBJ2-2; 8 nucleotides agree with TRBD2. J was trimmed by 4 bases and V by 4 bases; bases with no gene match: 11. Germline V gene sequence: CDR1 LNHDA, CDR2 SQIVND (reference sequence). CDR3 length: 17 residues. CDR3 coding DNA: TGTGCCAGTAGTACCTACCCGAGCGGGAGCGCCACCGGGGAGCTGTTTTTT. Its protein is CASSTYPSGSATGELFF.

The chain joins TRBV20-1 to TRBJ2-5; D may be TRBD2 (6 bases). Looked up from germline, CDR1 is DFQATT and CDR2 is SNEGSKA (reference sequence). There are 11 residues in the CDR3. Deletions cut 8 bases from V and 2 bases from J, with 9 bases between. The CDR3 is CSSGPQETQYF. As DNA, the CDR3 is TGCAGTAGCGGGCCTCAAGAGACCCAGTACTTC.

The chain joins TRBV19 to TRBJ1-1, with D possibly TRBD1 on 6 matching bases. The CDR3 totals 16 residues. The V end was cut by 3 bases, the J end by 0 bases, with 14 bases between. In germline, CDR1 is LNHDA, CDR2 SQIVND (reference sequence). CDR3 coding DNA: TGTGCCAGTAGTATCCCCGGGACAAATCTGAACACTGAAGCTTTCTTT. As protein: CASSIPGTNLNTEAFF.

The V and J genes are TRBV19 and TRBJ2-2; D possibly corresponds to TRBD2 (5 bases). The CDR3 contains 14 residues. Germline assignment: CDR1 LNHDA and CDR2 SQIVND (reference sequence). V was trimmed by 1 base and J by 6 bases, leaving 9 bases between them. The CDR3 nucleotides are TGTGCCAGTAGTATAGGAGGGCTAGCCGGGGAGCTGTTTTTT. Protein product: CASSIGGLAGELFF.

The rearrangement links TRBV28 to TRBJ2-7, with a weak D call TRBD1 (7 bases). The CDR3 contains 15 residues. Looked up from germline, CDR1 is MDHEN and CDR2 is SYDVKM. Trimming shortened V by 5 bases and J by 0 bases, and 14 bases separated the two germline ends. The CDR3 sequence: CASSPPQGGSYEQYF. In DNA form, the CDR3 reads TGTGCCAGCAGTCCTCCGCAGGGGGGCTCCTACGAGCAGTACTTC.

V usage is TRBV28 and J usage is TRBJ1-1; 9 bases line up with TRBD1. Germline CDR1 reads MDHEN; CDR2 reads SYDVKM. The CDR3 loop spans 13 amino acids. Trimming cost V 6 bases and J 3 bases; bases outside gene matches: 2. This CDR3 is CASRDRGDTEAFF. CDR3 nucleotide sequence: TGTGCCAGCAGAGACAGGGGGGACACTGAAGCTTTCTTT.

The CDR3 here is CASSLTSGTYNEQFF. CDR3 nucleotide sequence: TGCGCCAGCAGCTTAACTAGCGGAACATACAATGAGCAGTTCTTC. The chain links TRBV5-1 to TRBJ2-1; 8 bases align to TRBD2. Germline loops: CDR1 SGHRS, CDR2 YFSETQ. This CDR3 is 15 amino acids long. With 2 bases clipped from V and 4 bases from J, the junction kept 5 bases outside the gene matches.

The rearrangement uses TRBV10-2 and TRBJ1-3, with D possibly TRBD1 on 5 matching bases. V was shortened by 7 bases and J by 0 bases, with 16 bases between the two germline ends. This CDR3 is built from 16 residues. CDR1 is WSHSY and CDR2 is SAAADI in the germline V gene. CDR3 nucleotides: TGCGCCAGCAAAGACCTACAGGAATACTCTGGAAACACCATATATTTT. Protein sequence: CASKDLQEYSGNTIYF.

The J gene is TRBJ1-1, the V gene TRBV29-1; the D is unclear. This CDR3 comprises 13 residues. V was trimmed by 6 bases and J by 5 bases, leaving 16 bases between them. CDR1 and CDR2 (germline): SQVTM, ANQGSEA. This CDR3 is CSVQGRDGTEAFF. In nucleotides, the CDR3 is TGCAGCGTCCAAGGGAGGGATGGAACTGAAGCTTTCTTT.

This sequence joins TRBV28 and TRBJ1-2; unclear D gene. CDR1 is MDHEN and CDR2 is SYDVKM in the germline V gene. Trimming left V 6 bases short and J 8 bases short, with 19 bases between. This CDR3 comprises 14 residues. The CDR3 protein is CASSQTPGSGGYTF. For the CDR3, the DNA is TGTGCCAGCAGCCAAACCCCCGGGTCTGGCGGCTACACCTTC.

The chain uses TRBV7-9 and TRBJ1-4; D may be TRBD1 (5 bases). The length of the CDR3 is 13 residues. Germline CDR1 reads SEHNR; CDR2 reads FQNEAQ (reference sequence). V was pared by 5 bases and J by 7 bases, with 11 bases between. The CDR3 spells CASSLSGGEKLFF. Written as DNA, the CDR3 is TGTGCCAGCAGCCTCAGCGGGGGTGAAAAACTGTTTTTT.

This clone was seen a single time. This chain joins TRBV3-1 (or the pseudogene TRBV3-2) and TRBJ2-6, with D perhaps TRBD2 (6 bases). Trimming took off 0 bases at V and 0 bases at J, with 12 bases between the two ends. CDR1 and CDR2 from the germline V gene are LGHDT and YNNKEL (reference sequence). The CDR3 extends over 18 amino acids. The CDR3 bases are TGTGCCAGCAGCCAAGAAGGGAGGCCGAGCTCTGGGGCCAACGTCCTGACTTTC. Encoded protein: CASSQEGRPSSGANVLTF.

V and J are TRBV4-1 and TRBJ2-7; tentatively, D is TRBD2 (6 bases). CDR3 length: 15 residues. Trimming removed 4 bases from V and 3 bases from J, with 16 bases in between. Germline V gene lookup returns CDR1 MGHRA and CDR2 YSYEKL. Here the CDR3 reads CASSLGLRVVYEQYF. The CDR3 region has the DNA TGCGCCAGCAGCCTGGGACTTAGGGTAGTCTACGAGCAGTACTTC.

The chain carries TRBV28 and TRBJ2-7, with TRBD1 matching over 9 bases. V lost 8 bases to trimming and J lost 5 bases; unmatched junction nucleotides: 16. Germline-derived CDR1 and CDR2 are MDHEN and SYDVKM. This CDR3 has 16 residues. CDR3 sequence reads: CASRDLMGQGFHEQYF. DNA for the CDR3: TGTGCCAGCCGAGACTTAATGGGACAGGGATTCCACGAGCAGTACTTC.

This clone is a singleton in its sample. This chain's CDR3 is CASSLRGQGDNEQYF. The CDR3 DNA is TGTGCCAGCAGCCTGCGGGGGCAGGGAGACAACGAGCAGTACTTC. The chain uses TRBV6-2 or TRBV6-3 and TRBJ2-7; TRBD2 is a possible D gene (7 bases). The CDR3 covers 15 residues. CDR1 is MNHEY, CDR2 SVGEGT, per germline. The V end was cut by 6 bases, the J end by 5 bases, with 20 bases between.

Notes on this clone: The same CDR3 can be traced to other DNA sequences in this sample. This chain connects TRBV4-2 to TRBJ2-7, with D possibly being TRBD2 (5 bases). Germline loops: CDR1 LGHNA, CDR2 YNFKEQ. The CDR3 loop spans 13 amino acids. Deletions cut 1 base from V and 4 bases from J, with 8 bases between. The CDR3 loop reads CASSQARGYEQYF. CDR3 DNA sequence: TGTGCCAGCAGCCAAGCACGAGGGTACGAGCAGTACTTC.

The genes are TRBV6-5 and TRBJ2-2, with D possibly being TRBD2 (6 bases). This CDR3 is built from 13 residues. CDR1 and CDR2 (germline): MNHEY, SVGAGI. The ends were cut back, 2 bases at V and 6 bases at J, with 7 bases in the middle. This CDR3 is CASSYTGAGELFF. In nucleotides, the CDR3 is TGTGCCAGCAGTTACACGGGGGCCGGGGAGCTGTTTTTT.